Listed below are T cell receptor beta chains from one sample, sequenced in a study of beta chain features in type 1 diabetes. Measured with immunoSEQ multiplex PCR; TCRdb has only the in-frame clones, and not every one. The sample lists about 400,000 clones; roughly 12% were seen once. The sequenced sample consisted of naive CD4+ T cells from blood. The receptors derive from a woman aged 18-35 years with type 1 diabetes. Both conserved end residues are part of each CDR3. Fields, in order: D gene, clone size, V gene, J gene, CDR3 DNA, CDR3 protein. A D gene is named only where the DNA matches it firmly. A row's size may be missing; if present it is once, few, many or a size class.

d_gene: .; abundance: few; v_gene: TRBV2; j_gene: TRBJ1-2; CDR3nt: TGTGCCAGCAGTGAAGATGGGGGGAGCAGCTTC; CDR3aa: CASSEDGGSSF
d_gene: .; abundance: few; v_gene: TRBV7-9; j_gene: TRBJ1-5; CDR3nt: TGTGCCAGCAGCCTGGGGGGGGCTAATCAGCCCCAGCATTTT; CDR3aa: CASSLGGANQPQHF
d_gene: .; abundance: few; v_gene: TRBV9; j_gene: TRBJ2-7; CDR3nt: TGTGCCAGCAGCGTAGGGCTAGCGATTCCCTACGAGCAGTACTTC; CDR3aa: CASSVGLAIPYEQYF
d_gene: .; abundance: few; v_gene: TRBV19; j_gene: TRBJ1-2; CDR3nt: TGTGCCAGTAGTGTCGGGACACCGTATGGCTACACCTTC; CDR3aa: CASSVGTPYGYTF
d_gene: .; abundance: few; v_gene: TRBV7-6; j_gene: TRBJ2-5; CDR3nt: TGTGCCAGCAGCCCCCCAGGGGAGACCCAGTACTTC; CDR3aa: CASSPPGETQYF
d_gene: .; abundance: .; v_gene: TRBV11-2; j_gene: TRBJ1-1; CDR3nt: TGTGCCAGCAGCCCCACCCCTAGAGATGGATTCTTT; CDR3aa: CASSPTPRDGFF
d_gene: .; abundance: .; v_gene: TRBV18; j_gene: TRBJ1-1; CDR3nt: TGTGCCAGCTCACCACCGTCGGGGGGGCGTTCTGAAGCTTTCTTT; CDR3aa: CASSPPSGGRSEAFF
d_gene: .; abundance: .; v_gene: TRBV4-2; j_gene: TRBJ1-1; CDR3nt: TGTGCCAGCAGCCCCCCACCGGGCGGGACTGGGAACACTGAAGCTTTCTTT; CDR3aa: CASSPPPGGTGNTEAFF
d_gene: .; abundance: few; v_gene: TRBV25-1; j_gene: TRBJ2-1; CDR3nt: TGTGCCAGCAGTGCACAGCCCTACAATGAGCAGTTCTTC; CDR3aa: CASSAQPYNEQFF
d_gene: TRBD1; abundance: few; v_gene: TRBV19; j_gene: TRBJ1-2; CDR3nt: TGTGCCAGTAGGCGAACGGGACAGTCGGAGTATGGCTACACCTTC; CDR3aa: CASRRTGQSEYGYTF
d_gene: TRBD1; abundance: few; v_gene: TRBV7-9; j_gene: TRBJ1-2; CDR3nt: TGTGCCAGCAGCCTGCCGGGACAGGGGGGTGGCTACACCTTC; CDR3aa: CASSLPGQGGGYTF
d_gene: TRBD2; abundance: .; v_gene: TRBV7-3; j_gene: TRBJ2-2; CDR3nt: TGTGCCAGCAGCCCCAGCGGGGACAACACCGGGGAGCTGTTTTTT; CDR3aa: CASSPSGDNTGELFF
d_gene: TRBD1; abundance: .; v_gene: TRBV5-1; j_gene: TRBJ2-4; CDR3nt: TGCGCCAGCAGCTTGGTCCCGGGACAGGGGGCAGGTGGAAACATTCAGTACTTC; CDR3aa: CASSLVPGQGAGGNIQYF
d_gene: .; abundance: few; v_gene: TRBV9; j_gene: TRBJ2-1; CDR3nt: TGTGCCAGCAGCAAACAGGCGGAGGAGCAGTTCTTC; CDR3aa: CASSKQAEEQFF
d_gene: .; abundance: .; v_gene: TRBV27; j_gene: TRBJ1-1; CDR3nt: TGTGCCAGCAGTGCCATGACCGAGGGAATCACTGAAGCTTTCTTT; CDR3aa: CASSAMTEGITEAFF
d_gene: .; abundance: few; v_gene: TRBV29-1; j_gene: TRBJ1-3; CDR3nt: TGCAGCGTTGATTCAGGGCCTGGAAACACCATATATTTT; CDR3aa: CSVDSGPGNTIYF
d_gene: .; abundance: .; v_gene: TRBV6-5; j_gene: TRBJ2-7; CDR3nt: TGTGCCAGCAGTTACTCGACAAGTCAACCCTACGAGCAGTACTTC; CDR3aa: CASSYSTSQPYEQYF
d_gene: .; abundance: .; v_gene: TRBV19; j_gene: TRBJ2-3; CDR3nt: TGTGCCAGTAGTATACAGGGAGATACGCAGTATTTT; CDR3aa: CASSIQGDTQYF
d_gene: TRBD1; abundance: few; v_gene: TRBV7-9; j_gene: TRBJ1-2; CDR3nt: TGTGCCAGCAGCTTAGGGACAGGGTCGATGAGCTACACCTTC; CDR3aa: CASSLGTGSMSYTF
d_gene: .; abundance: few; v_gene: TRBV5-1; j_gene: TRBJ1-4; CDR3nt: TGCGCCAGCAGCTTGGGGACAGCCAGGGATGAAAAACTGTTTTTT; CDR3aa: CASSLGTARDEKLFF
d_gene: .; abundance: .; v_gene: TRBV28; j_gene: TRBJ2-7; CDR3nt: TGTGCCAGCAGCCAGGTGGGAGCGGATCCTTCGTACGAGCAGTACTTC; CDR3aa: CASSQVGADPSYEQYF
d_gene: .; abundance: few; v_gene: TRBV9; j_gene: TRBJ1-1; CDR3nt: TGTGCCAGCAGCCCCTCGAGAGGGAGGACTGAAGCTTTCTTT; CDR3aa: CASSPSRGRTEAFF
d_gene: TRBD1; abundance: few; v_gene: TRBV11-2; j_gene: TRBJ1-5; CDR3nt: TGTGCCAGCAGCTTCGGGACAGGGGTAAATCAGCCCCAGCATTTT; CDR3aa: CASSFGTGVNQPQHF
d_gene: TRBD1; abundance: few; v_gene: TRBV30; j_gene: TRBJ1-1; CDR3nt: TGTGCCTGGAGTCCGGGACAGAGGAACACTGAAGCTTTCTTT; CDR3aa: CAWSPGQRNTEAFF
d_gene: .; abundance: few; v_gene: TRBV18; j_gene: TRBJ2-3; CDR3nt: TGTGCCAGCTCAACTCGACAGGCCTACACAGATACGCAGTATTTT; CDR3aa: CASSTRQAYTDTQYF
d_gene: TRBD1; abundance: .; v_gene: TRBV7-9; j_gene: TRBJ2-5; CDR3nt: TGTGCCAGCAGCCCGGGACAGTCCAGGGAGACCCAGTACTTC; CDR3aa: CASSPGQSRETQYF
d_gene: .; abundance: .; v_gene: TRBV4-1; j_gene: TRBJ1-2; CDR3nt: TGCGCCAGCAGCCCAACATCGGCGACAGGTGGAGCCGCTTCGGGGGGCTACACCTTC; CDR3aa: CASSPTSATGGAASGGYTF
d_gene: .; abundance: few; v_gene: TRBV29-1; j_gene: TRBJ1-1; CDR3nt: TGCAGCGTTGGACAGGACTTGAACACTGAAGCTTTCTTT; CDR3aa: CSVGQDLNTEAFF
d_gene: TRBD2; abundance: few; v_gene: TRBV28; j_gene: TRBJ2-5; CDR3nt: TGTGCCAGCAGTCTGAGTTTAGGGGTCGGGGGGGAGACCCAGTACTTC; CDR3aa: CASSLSLGVGGETQYF
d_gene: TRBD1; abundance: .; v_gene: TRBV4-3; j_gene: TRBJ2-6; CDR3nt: TGCGCCAGCAGCCAAGGGGGACAGGGGATCTCTGGGGCCAACGTCCTGACTTTC; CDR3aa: CASSQGGQGISGANVLTF
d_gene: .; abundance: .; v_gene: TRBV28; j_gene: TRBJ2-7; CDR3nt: TGTGCCAGCAGTGTACAGGGTGAGCAGTACTTC; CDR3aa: CASSVQGEQYF
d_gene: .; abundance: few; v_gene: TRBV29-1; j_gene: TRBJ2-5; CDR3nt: TGCAGTCTAGCTGGCGGGTACCAAGAGACCCAGTACTTC; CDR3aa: CSLAGGYQETQYF
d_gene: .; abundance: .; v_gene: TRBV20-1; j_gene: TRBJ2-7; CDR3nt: TGCAGTGCGCTACAGCGGGAGCAGTACTTC; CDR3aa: CSALQREQYF
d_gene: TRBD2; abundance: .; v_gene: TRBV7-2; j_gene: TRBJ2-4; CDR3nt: TGTGCCAGCAGCCCCACCCTAGCGGGGCTCGGGAACATTCAGTACTTC; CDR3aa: CASSPTLAGLGNIQYF
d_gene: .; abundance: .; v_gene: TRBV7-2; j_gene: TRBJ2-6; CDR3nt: TGTGCCAGCAGACGAGGAGGGACTGGGGCCAACGTCCTGACTTTC; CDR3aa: CASRRGGTGANVLTF
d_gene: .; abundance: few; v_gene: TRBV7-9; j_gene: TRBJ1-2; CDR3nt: TGTGCCAGCAGCTTAGTCCCCAATGATGGCTACACCTTC; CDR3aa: CASSLVPNDGYTF
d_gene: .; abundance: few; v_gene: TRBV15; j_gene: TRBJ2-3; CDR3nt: TGTGCCACCAGCGCTCGGGGGATCACAGATACGCAGTATTTT; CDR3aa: CATSARGITDTQYF
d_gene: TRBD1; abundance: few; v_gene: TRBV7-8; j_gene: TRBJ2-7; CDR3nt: TGTGCCAGCAGCCCACAGGGACAGGGCACCTACGAGCAGTACTTC; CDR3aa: CASSPQGQGTYEQYF
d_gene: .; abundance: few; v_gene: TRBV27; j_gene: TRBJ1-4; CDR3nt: TGTGCCAGCAGTTTGGTAGGGGATGAAAAACTGTTTTTT; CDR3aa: CASSLVGDEKLFF
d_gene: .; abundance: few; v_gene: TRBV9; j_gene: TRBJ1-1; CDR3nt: TGTGCCAGCAGCGTAGATGGACAGAACACTGAAGCTTTCTTT; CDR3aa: CASSVDGQNTEAFF
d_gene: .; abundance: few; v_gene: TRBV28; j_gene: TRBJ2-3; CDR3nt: TGTGCCAGCAGTTTTGCGCGAACGCAGTATTTT; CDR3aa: CASSFARTQYF
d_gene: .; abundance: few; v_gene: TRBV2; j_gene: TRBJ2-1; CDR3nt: TGTGCCAGCAGTGGCGCCCATGAGGGAAGCAATGAGCAGTTCTTC; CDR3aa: CASSGAHEGSNEQFF
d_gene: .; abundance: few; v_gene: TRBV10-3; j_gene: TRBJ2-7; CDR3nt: TGTGCCATCAGTGACCGGGGGAACGCCTACGAGCAGTACTTC; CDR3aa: CAISDRGNAYEQYF
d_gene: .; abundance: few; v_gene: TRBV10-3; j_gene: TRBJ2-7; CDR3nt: TGTGCCATCAGTGGCGGCGGATACGAGCAGTACTTC; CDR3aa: CAISGGGYEQYF
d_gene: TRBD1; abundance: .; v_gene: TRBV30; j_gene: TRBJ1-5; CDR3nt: TGTGCCTGGAGTGTTGGACAGGGCAATCAGCCCCAGCATTTT; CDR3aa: CAWSVGQGNQPQHF
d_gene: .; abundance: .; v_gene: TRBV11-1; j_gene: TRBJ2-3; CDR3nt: TGTGCCAGCAGCTTAGCCGGAGCCACAGATACGCAGTATTTT; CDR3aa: CASSLAGATDTQYF